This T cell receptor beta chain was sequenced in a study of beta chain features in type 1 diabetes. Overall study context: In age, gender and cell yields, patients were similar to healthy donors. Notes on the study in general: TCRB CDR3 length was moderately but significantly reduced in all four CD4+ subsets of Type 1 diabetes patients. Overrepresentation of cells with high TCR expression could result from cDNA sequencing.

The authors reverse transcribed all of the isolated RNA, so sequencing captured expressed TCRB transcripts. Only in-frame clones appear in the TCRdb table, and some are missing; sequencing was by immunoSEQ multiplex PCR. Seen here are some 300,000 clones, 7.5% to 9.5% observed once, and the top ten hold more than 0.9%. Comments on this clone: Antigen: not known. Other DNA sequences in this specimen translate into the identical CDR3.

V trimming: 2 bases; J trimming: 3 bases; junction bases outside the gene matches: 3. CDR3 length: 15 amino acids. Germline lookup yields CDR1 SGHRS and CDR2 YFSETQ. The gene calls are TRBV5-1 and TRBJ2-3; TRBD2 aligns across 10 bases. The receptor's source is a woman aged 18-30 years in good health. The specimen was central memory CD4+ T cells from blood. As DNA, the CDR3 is TGCGCCAGCAGCTTACCTAGCGGGAGTACAGATACGCAGTATTTT. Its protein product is CASSLPSGSTDTQYF.